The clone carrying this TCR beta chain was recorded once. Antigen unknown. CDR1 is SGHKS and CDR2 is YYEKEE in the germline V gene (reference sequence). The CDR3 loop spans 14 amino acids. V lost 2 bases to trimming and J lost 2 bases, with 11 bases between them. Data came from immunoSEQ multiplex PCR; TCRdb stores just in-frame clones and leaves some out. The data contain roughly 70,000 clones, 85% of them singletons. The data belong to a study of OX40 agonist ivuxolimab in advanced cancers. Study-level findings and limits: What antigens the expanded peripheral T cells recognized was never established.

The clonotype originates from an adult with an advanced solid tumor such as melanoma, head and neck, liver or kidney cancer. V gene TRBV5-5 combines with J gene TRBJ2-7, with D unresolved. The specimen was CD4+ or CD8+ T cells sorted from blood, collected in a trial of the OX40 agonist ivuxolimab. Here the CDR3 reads CASSFLFTTYEQYF. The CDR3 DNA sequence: TGTGCCAGCAGCTTTTTATTTACCACCTACGAGCAGTACTTC.